A single sample gave rise to the 14 T cell receptor beta chains below, sequenced in a study of T cell responses to AZD1222 COVID-19 vaccine (dated by TCRdb to the early 2020s). The time point label of this sample denotes: baseline before first vaccination. Libraries were made using the immunoSEQ multiplex PCR assay. Sourced from immuneACCESS, this table was stored by TCRdb with only in-frame sequences that have V and J called. A share of the clones is absent; for the studies checked, an unresolved V gene accounts for under half, and the remainder has no known explanation. For this sample there are about 67,000 clones; less than 90% appear just once. The top ten constitute over 20% of the sample. The sample was peripheral blood, taken on day 0 of AZD1222 vaccination. These receptors were taken from an adult in good health.

This chain uses TRBV28 with TRBJ1-1, with 7 bases lining up with TRBD1. The CDR3 spans 14 residues. Germline values: CDR1 MDHEN, CDR2 SYDVKM. Trimming took 6 bases from V and 3 from J; bases not matched to a gene: 7. For the CDR3, the DNA is TGTGCCAGCAGAAAAGGGGGCCTTTACACTGAAGCTTTCTTT. Residues: CASRKGGLYTEAFF.

The chain is built from TRBV3-1 (or the pseudogene TRBV3-2) and TRBJ1-5; D remains unclear. V shed 2 bases and J shed 4 bases, with 9 bases lying between them. This CDR3 has 14 amino acids. The germline gives CDR1 LGHDT, CDR2 YNNKEL (reference sequence). CDR3 DNA: TGTGCCAGCAGCCAAAGTCAGGCAAATCAGCCCCAGCATTTT. Protein sequence: CASSQSQANQPQHF.

The chain joins TRBV5-1 to TRBJ2-7, with TRBD1 matching 8 bases. The V gene's germline CDR1 is SGHRS and CDR2 YFSETQ. This CDR3 is 14 amino acids long. J lost 1 base, V lost 4 bases, and 4 bases had no gene match. Here the CDR3 DNA reads TGCGCCAGCAGCCTACGACAGGGGTCCTACGAGCAGTACTTC. This encodes CASSLRQGSYEQYF.

V gene TRBV6-2 or TRBV6-3 combines with J gene TRBJ2-7; D is perhaps TRBD1 or TRBD2 (6 bases each). Deletions cut 0 bases from V and 3 bases from J, with 12 bases between. Germline V gene lookup returns CDR1 MNHEY and CDR2 SVGEGT. The CDR3 covers 15 residues. The CDR3 DNA reads as TGTGCCAGCAGTTACTCGTCGGAGGGGGGCTACGAGCAGTACTTC. Encoded protein: CASSYSSEGGYEQYF.

The genes are TRBV15 and TRBJ2-1; 8 positions agree with TRBD2. This CDR3 region has 16 residues. Germline values: CDR1 LNHNV, CDR2 YYDKDF (reference sequence). V was pared by 3 bases and J by 4 bases, with 8 bases of the junction left unmatched. CDR3 amino acids: CATSSLTGGIYNEQFF. Written as DNA, the CDR3 is TGTGCCACCAGCAGCCTCACGGGGGGGATTTACAATGAGCAGTTCTTC.

The chain combines TRBV28 with TRBJ1-6; the D is unclear. The CDR3 is 17 amino acids. Per the germline V gene, CDR1 is MDHEN and CDR2 is SYDVKM. V lost 3 bases, J lost 6 bases, and 18 bases lay in between. CDR3 protein: CASSFPVLSEVNSPLHF. CDR3 coding DNA: TGTGCCAGCAGTTTCCCGGTGTTGTCGGAAGTTAATTCACCCCTCCACTTT.

The chain links TRBV28 to TRBJ1-2, with D maybe TRBD1 (5 bases). The germline V gene has CDR1 MDHEN and CDR2 SYDVKM. V lost 5 bases to trimming and J lost 3 bases, with 19 bases between them. The CDR3 runs 16 residues. The CDR3 coding sequence is TGTGCCAGCAGTCTCCGTGGTACAGGCTGGGACTATGGCTACACCTTC. Amino acids: CASSLRGTGWDYGYTF.

This clone was counted only a few times. CDR3 amino acids: CASGPRTLNYGYTF. The CDR3 nucleotides are TGTGCCAGCGGTCCTAGGACACTCAACTATGGCTACACCTTC. V and J are TRBV28 and TRBJ1-2; D is perhaps TRBD1 (5 bases). Germline V gene data show CDR1 as MDHEN and CDR2 as SYDVKM. The V end lost 8 bases, the J end lost 2 bases, and 15 bases lay between the germline ends. There are 14 residues in the CDR3.

The rearrangement joins TRBV5-1 to TRBJ2-7, with 7 nucleotides matching TRBD1. The junction had 5 bases not matched to a gene; V was cut back by 0 bases and J by 2 bases. Germline CDR1 reads SGHRS; CDR2 reads YFSETQ. The CDR3 runs 15 residues. CDR3 in DNA: TGCGCCAGCAGCTTGGAAGGGACAGAGACCTACGAGCAGTACTTC. Translation gives CASSLEGTETYEQYF.

V is TRBV24-1 and J is TRBJ1-5; weak D call: TRBD1 (5 bases). Per the germline V gene, CDR1 is KGHDR and CDR2 is SFDVKD. Trimming removed 12 bases from V and 6 bases from J, with 14 bases in between. The CDR3 runs 12 residues. The CDR3 DNA follows: TGTGCCCCTTCCAGGGATCTTCAGCCCCAGCATTTT. Residues: CAPSRDLQPQHF.

The rearrangement joins TRBV20-1 to TRBJ2-7; 10 bases match TRBD1. Germline assignment: CDR1 DFQATT and CDR2 SNEGSKA (reference sequence). J gave up 6 bases and V 3 bases, and 14 bases lay outside the gene matches. The CDR3 spans 16 residues. This CDR3 is CSASQRDRGLFVEQYF. As DNA, the CDR3 is TGCAGTGCTAGTCAGCGGGACAGGGGTTTATTTGTCGAGCAGTACTTC.

The chain carries TRBV11-1 and TRBJ2-7; no firm D call. Trimming took 5 bases from V and 4 from J, leaving 18 bases between them. The germline CDR1 and CDR2 sequences are SGHAT and FQDESV (reference sequence). This CDR3 region has 15 residues. The chain's CDR3 is CASSVTRGVIYEQYF. For the CDR3, the DNA is TGTGCCAGCAGCGTTACCCGAGGAGTGATTTACGAGCAGTACTTC.

The chain joins TRBV28 to TRBJ2-7; D is perhaps TRBD1 (5 bases). Germline CDR1 and CDR2: MDHEN and SYDVKM. This CDR3 comprises 15 residues. Trimming took off 2 bases at V and 4 bases at J, with 15 bases between the two ends. CDR3 loop: CASSLQYGQGYEQYF. The CDR3 bases are TGTGCCAGCAGTTTACAGTATGGGCAGGGTTACGAGCAGTACTTC.

The chain uses TRBV28 and TRBJ1-2; the match to TRBD1 covers 9 bases. V was pared by 6 bases and J by 6 bases, with 8 bases of the junction left unmatched. The V gene's germline CDR1 is MDHEN and CDR2 SYDVKM. This CDR3 comprises 14 residues. CDR3 coding DNA: TGTGCCAGCAGCCTTAACAGGGGGCTGAATGGCTACACCTTC. It encodes CASSLNRGLNGYTF.